These 9 T cell receptor beta chains were all obtained from the same sample, sequenced in a study of OX40 agonist ivuxolimab in advanced cancers. Libraries were prepared by immunoSEQ multiplex PCR; TCRdb keeps only in-frame clonotypes and omits some of them. Here the sample spans 45,000 or so clones, 70% to 90% being singletons. Sample: CD4+ or CD8+ T cells sorted from blood, taken in a trial of the OX40 agonist ivuxolimab. The receptors stem from an adult with an advanced solid tumor such as melanoma, head and neck, liver or kidney cancer.

The rearrangement uses TRBV28 and TRBJ2-5; 8 positions match TRBD1. The CDR3 runs to 18 residues. Germline assignment: CDR1 MDHEN and CDR2 SYDVKM. With 2 bases clipped from V and 1 base from J, the junction kept 12 bases outside the gene matches. CDR3 bases: TGTGCCAGCAGTTTAGGGCCTTTTGTGACAGGGGCCCAAGAGACCCAGTACTTC. Encoded protein: CASSLGPFVTGAQETQYF.

The V gene is TRBV5-1, the J gene TRBJ1-1, with TRBD1 identical over 7 bases. The V segment lost 3 bases and the J segment 2 bases; nucleotides outside the gene matches: 16. The CDR3 has 18 amino acids. CDR1 is SGHRS, CDR2 YFSETQ, per germline. CDR3 in amino acids: CASSSTIITDRVNTEAFF. DNA of the CDR3: TGCGCCAGCAGCTCGACAATTATAACAGACAGGGTTAACACTGAAGCTTTCTTT.

The chain is built from TRBV6-6 and TRBJ1-5; D gene unclear. The CDR3 extends over 13 amino acids. CDR1 MNHNY and CDR2 SVGAGI come from the germline V gene (reference sequence). With 8 bases removed from V and 9 bases from J, the gap between germline ends came to 17 bases. The CDR3 DNA follows: TGTGCCAGCGAGGAGGGAGGCCGGGGGCCCCAGCATTTT. Translated: CASEEGGRGPQHF.

This clone has just one count. CDR3 DNA sequence: TGTGCCAGCAGCGCCCGGACAGACAATCAGCCCCAGCATTTT. Amino acids: CASSARTDNQPQHF. This chain links TRBV5-8 with TRBJ1-5, with D possibly matching TRBD1 (6 bases). The V end lost 4 bases, the J end lost 3 bases, and 11 bases lay between the germline ends. Per the germline V gene, CDR1 is SGHTS and CDR2 is YDEGEE. The CDR3 runs 14 residues.

This clone was observed a handful of times. Given a far larger clone just one base away, this is likely a sequencing read error. The same CDR3 also results from other DNA sequences found in this sample. This chain connects TRBV6-1 to TRBJ2-1; TRBD1 agrees at 12 bases. Looked up from germline, CDR1 is MNHNS and CDR2 is SASEGT. J lost 5 bases, V lost 3 bases, and 5 bases had no gene match. The CDR3 has 16 amino acids. The CDR3 is CASSESGTGGNNEQFF. Here the CDR3 DNA reads TGTGCCAGCAGTGAGTCGGGGACAGGGGGCAACAATGAGCAGTTCTTC.

This rearrangement joins TRBV20-1 to TRBJ2-3; D is uncertain. Germline V lookup: CDR1 DFQATT, CDR2 SNEGSKA (reference sequence). The V end was cut by 7 bases, the J end by 5 bases, with 10 bases between. The CDR3 contains 11 residues. The CDR3, as DNA: TGCAGTGTTTCGGGTCAAGATACGCAGTATTTT. As protein: CSVSGQDTQYF.

This chain joins TRBV5-6 and TRBJ2-4; weak D call: TRBD1 (5 bases). This CDR3 is built from 14 residues. Germline values: CDR1 SGHDT, CDR2 YYEEEE. V was clipped by 0 bases and J by 5 bases, with 9 bases between them. Here the CDR3 DNA reads TGTGCCAGCAGCTTGGACAGGACCGAAAACATTCAGTACTTC. Encoded protein: CASSLDRTENIQYF.

The chain uses TRBV10-1 and TRBJ1-6; D might be TRBD1 (6 bases). CDR1 WNHNN and CDR2 SYGVQD come from the germline V gene (reference sequence). The V and J ends lost 3 bases and 13 bases respectively, with 16 bases between them. The CDR3 has 14 amino acids. The CDR3 nucleotides read TGCGCCAGCAGTGATGGGACACTCCACGCGCCCCTCCACTTT. Translated: CASSDGTLHAPLHF.

The chain recombines TRBV4-3 with TRBJ2-1; 7 bases fit TRBD1. The CDR3 spans 16 residues. The germline CDR1 and CDR2 sequences are LGHNA and YSLEER. J lost 6 bases, V lost 0 bases, and 8 bases had no gene match. The CDR3 DNA is TGCGCCAGCAGCCAAGATCGGGGACAGACGTCCAATGAGCAGTTCTTC. As protein: CASSQDRGQTSNEQFF.